This TCR beta chain was recorded in a study of blood T cell repertoires in COVID-19. Sequenced by immunoSEQ multiplex PCR; TCRdb stores in-frame clones only, minus some. The sample includes 150,000 to 190,000 clones, approximately 79% of them seen just once. This clone has a single count. Germline V gene data show CDR1 as MNHEY and CDR2 as SVGAGI. The ends lost 5 bases at V and 5 bases at J; junction bases unmatched: 5. The CDR3 extends over 13 amino acids. Which cohort a participant joined came from the clinical history participants gave. Either two negative PCRs, clearance, or symptom resolution qualified Cohort 3 donors as recovered.

Sequenced input: PBMCs or T cells enriched from blood (not recorded which). The sequence derives from a middle-aged man who had recovered from COVID-19. This rearrangement joins TRBV6-5 to TRBJ2-7; 8 positions agree with TRBD1. The CDR3 loop reads CASSRTGKDEQYF. The CDR3 DNA reads TGTGCCAGCAGTCGGACAGGGAAGGACGAGCAGTACTTC.